The 6 T cell receptor beta chains given below trace back to one sample, sequenced in a study of blood T cell repertoires in COVID-19. The data were produced by immunoSEQ multiplex PCR, yet TCRdb's version contains in-frame clones alone and is incomplete. This sample has over 60,000 clones, with roughly 89% found just once. Material: peripheral blood. The receptors shown here come from a man aged 45-60 years with acute or convalescent COVID-19.

The gene calls are TRBV5-1 and TRBJ2-1; 7 nucleotides match TRBD1. This CDR3 is 15 amino acids long. The V gene end was trimmed by 4 bases and the J gene end by 7 bases; junction bases not matched to a gene: 11. Germline assignment: CDR1 SGHRS and CDR2 YFSETQ. CDR3 protein: CASSPQTGLLNEQFF. In nucleotides, the CDR3 is TGCGCCAGCAGCCCCCAGACAGGGCTCCTAAATGAGCAGTTCTTC.

The J gene is TRBJ1-5, the V gene TRBV6-1; D not certain. CDR3 size: 13 residues. V was trimmed by 0 bases and J by 6 bases, leaving 6 bases between them. Germline CDR1 is MNHNS and CDR2 is SASEGT. This chain's CDR3 is CASSEAAGQPQHF. The CDR3 DNA sequence: TGTGCCAGCAGTGAAGCGGCGGGTCAGCCCCAGCATTTT.

The chain joins TRBV5-4 to TRBJ1-1; no reliable D call. V dropped 0 bases and J dropped 2 bases, with 8 bases sitting between them. CDR3 size: 14 residues. The germline V gene has CDR1 SGHNT and CDR2 YYREEE (reference sequence). Here the CDR3 reads CASSLDRSNTEAFF. CDR3 sequence (DNA): TGTGCCAGCAGCTTGGATAGATCCAACACTGAAGCTTTCTTT.

The rearrangement uses TRBV28 and TRBJ1-1, with D uncertain. Germline lookup yields CDR1 MDHEN and CDR2 SYDVKM. Between the trimmed V and J ends, which lost 5 bases and 5 bases, there was a span of 15 bases. This CDR3 has 14 residues. The CDR3 spells CASSEPRLRTEAFF. DNA of the CDR3: TGTGCCAGCAGTGAACCGAGACTTAGGACTGAAGCTTTCTTT.

This clone was recorded only once. This chain links TRBV23-1 with TRBJ2-4; 14 nucleotides align to TRBD2. TRBV23-1 is annotated as an ORF whose role is uncertain. J was trimmed by 1 base and V by 5 bases; bases with no gene match: 10. The CDR3 length is 19 residues. The CDR3 bases are TGCGCCAGCAGTGCCACGGGACTAGCGGGAGTTGTGGCCAAAAACATTCAGTACTTC. Its translation is CASSATGLAGVVAKNIQYF.

The chain joins TRBV3-1 (or the pseudogene TRBV3-2) to TRBJ2-7, with TRBD2 matching 8 bases. J lost 7 bases, V lost 0 bases, and 8 bases had no gene match. CDR1 is LGHDT, CDR2 YNNKEL, per germline (reference sequence). The CDR3 has 15 amino acids. The CDR3 reads CASSQDDGRAMEQYF. CDR3 coding DNA: TGTGCCAGCAGCCAAGATGACGGGAGGGCCATGGAGCAGTACTTC.